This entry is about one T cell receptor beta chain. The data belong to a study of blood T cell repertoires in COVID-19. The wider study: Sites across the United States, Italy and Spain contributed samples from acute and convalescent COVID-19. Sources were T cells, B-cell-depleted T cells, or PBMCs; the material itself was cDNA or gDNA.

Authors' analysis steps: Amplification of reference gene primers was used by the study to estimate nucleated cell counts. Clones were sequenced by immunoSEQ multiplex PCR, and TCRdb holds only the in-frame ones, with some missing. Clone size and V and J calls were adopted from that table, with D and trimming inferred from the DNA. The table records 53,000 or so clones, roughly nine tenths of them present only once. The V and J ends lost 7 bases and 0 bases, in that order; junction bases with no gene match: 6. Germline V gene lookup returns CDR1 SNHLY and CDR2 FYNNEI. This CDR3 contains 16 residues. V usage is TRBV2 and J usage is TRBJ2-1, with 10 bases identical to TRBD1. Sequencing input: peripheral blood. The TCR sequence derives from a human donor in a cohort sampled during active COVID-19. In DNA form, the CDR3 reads TGTGCCAGCACCTCGGGACAGGGGAGCTCCTACAATGAGCAGTTCTTC. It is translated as CASTSGQGSSYNEQFF.